One sample yielded the 14 T cell receptor beta chains listed below, sequenced in a study of CD8+ T cells in alopecia areata. Extracted RNA was reverse transcribed, and the resulting cDNA served as sequencing template. Produced via immunoSEQ multiplex PCR; TCRdb's table is partial and in-frame only. The table has about 190,000 clones, about 60% seen once. The treatment was: oral pan-JAK inhibitor, 5-10 mg twice daily. The starting material was CD4+ T cells sorted from blood, obtained at week 4, from a patient treated with tofacitinib. These receptors originate from a human donor with alopecia areata.

This clone was observed a single time. The rearrangement uses TRBV7-7 and TRBJ2-1; 9 bases align to TRBD2. The CDR3 length is 15 residues. Germline lookup yields CDR1 SSHAT and CDR2 FNYEAQ (reference sequence). V trimming: 3 bases; J trimming: 12 bases; junction bases outside the gene matches: 12. As DNA, the CDR3 is TGTGCCAGCAGCTTGGGACTTAGCGGGAGCACCCCGCAGTTCTTC. Translating gives CASSLGLSGSTPQFF.

In DNA, the CDR3 is TGTGCCAGCAGCTCCGGGCAGGGCGGTCAGCCCCAGCATTTT. Its protein is CASSSGQGGQPQHF. V is TRBV28 and J is TRBJ1-5; TRBD1 is a possible D gene (5 bases). Trimming left V 6 bases short and J 6 bases short, with 15 bases between. The germline CDR1 and CDR2 sequences are MDHEN and SYDVKM. The CDR3 runs 14 residues.

The chain links TRBV6-6 to TRBJ1-2; D ambiguous. Germline lookup yields CDR1 MNHNY and CDR2 SVGAGI (reference sequence). Trimming left V 6 bases short and J 6 bases short, with 17 bases between. This CDR3 region has 14 residues. CDR3 coding DNA: TGTGCCAGCAGAGGGTTCGGTGCGCTCAATGGCTACACCTTC. Translation gives CASRGFGALNGYTF.

The chain recombines TRBV29-1 with TRBJ2-7, with 10 nucleotides matching TRBD1. The CDR3 has 13 amino acids. The junction had 4 bases not matched to a gene; V was cut back by 2 bases and J by 6 bases. Germline V gene lookup returns CDR1 SQVTM and CDR2 ANQGSEA. This CDR3 is CSVENRDRGEQYF. CDR3 sequence (DNA): TGCAGCGTTGAAAATCGGGACAGGGGCGAGCAGTACTTC.

This chain joins TRBV29-1 and TRBJ2-2; 9 bases match TRBD2. J was trimmed by 1 base and V by 4 bases; bases with no gene match: 10. CDR1 and CDR2 from the germline V gene are SQVTM and ANQGSEA. The CDR3 has 17 residues. CDR3 amino acids: CSVAGTSLTLNTGELFF. Written as DNA, the CDR3 is TGCAGCGTTGCCGGGACTAGCCTGACCTTGAACACCGGGGAGCTGTTTTTT.

The gene calls are TRBV29-1 and TRBJ1-1; D is perhaps TRBD1 (5 bases). Germline CDR1 SQVTM, CDR2 ANQGSEA. V was pared by 7 bases and J by 10 bases, with 19 bases between. The CDR3 has 12 residues. CDR3 sequence reads: CSALWDLGVAFF. CDR3 bases: TGCAGCGCCCTGTGGGACCTCGGTGTAGCTTTCTTT.

V is TRBV15 and J is TRBJ2-1, with 7 bases identical to TRBD2. J gave up 5 bases and V 2 bases, and 9 bases lay outside the gene matches. The germline CDR1 and CDR2 sequences are LNHNV and YYDKDF (reference sequence). The CDR3 is made up of 16 amino acids. CDR3: CATSRPKGGRDNEQFF. The CDR3 DNA reads as TGTGCCACCAGCAGACCTAAGGGCGGGAGAGACAATGAGCAGTTCTTC.

The chain uses TRBV30 and TRBJ2-7; TRBD1 matches 7 bases. Germline trimming cut 5 bases from V and 8 bases from J; bases unmatched to any gene: 15. Germline CDR1 is GTSNPN and CDR2 is SVGIG (reference sequence). CDR3 size: 14 residues. CDR3 residues: CAWGSGDSRSKQYF. CDR3 DNA sequence: TGTGCCTGGGGGAGTGGGGACAGCCGCAGCAAGCAGTACTTC.

V is TRBV6-5 and J is TRBJ1-2; 7 nucleotides align to TRBD1. V shed 6 bases, J shed 3 bases, and the junction held 7 bases outside the gene matches. The CDR3 totals 14 residues. Germline CDR1 reads MNHEY; CDR2 reads SVGAGI. The CDR3 spells CASRSRGRDYGYTF. The CDR3 nucleotides read TGTGCCAGCAGATCCAGGGGGAGGGACTATGGCTACACCTTC.

The chain recombines TRBV4-2 with TRBJ2-7; D gene ambiguous. CDR3 length equals 11 residues. Germline assignment: CDR1 LGHNA and CDR2 YNFKEQ. The V and J ends lost 2 bases and 4 bases respectively, with 3 bases between them. The DNA of the CDR3 is TGTGCCAGCAGCCAACATTACGAGCAGTACTTC. Translating gives CASSQHYEQYF.

This clone was recorded a few times. V and J are TRBV10-3 and TRBJ2-7, with 8 bases aligning to TRBD2. V lost 4 bases and J lost 6; bases outside the gene matches: 8. The CDR3 has 14 amino acids. Germline assignment: CDR1 ENHRY and CDR2 SYGVKD. CDR3 loop: CAISGQRERSEQYF. The CDR3 region has the DNA TGTGCCATCAGTGGGCAGCGGGAGAGGAGCGAGCAGTACTTC.

This clone was counted between two and nine times. The gene calls are TRBV18 and TRBJ1-2; TRBD1 is a possible D gene (5 bases). Trimming left V 5 bases short and J 0 bases short, with 10 bases between. The CDR3 has 14 amino acids. Per germline, CDR1 KGHSH and CDR2 LQKENI. CDR3 amino acids: CASSRQTSNYGYTF. In nucleotides, the CDR3 is TGTGCCAGCTCAAGACAGACTTCTAACTATGGCTACACCTTC.

A few counts support this clone. The chain employs TRBV29-1 and TRBJ2-2; D unclear. V was cut by 1 base and J by 2 bases, with 8 bases left in between. The CDR3 is 14 residues long. CDR1 is SQVTM and CDR2 is ANQGSEA in the germline V gene. CDR3 sequence: CSVEVGINTGELFF. The CDR3 nucleotides are TGCAGCGTTGAAGTGGGAATAAACACCGGGGAGCTGTTTTTT.

V usage is TRBV29-1 and J usage is TRBJ2-2; 10 bases are shared with TRBD1. The CDR3 is 15 residues long. V gave up 3 bases and J gave up 5 bases; unmatched junction bases: 6. In germline, CDR1 is SQVTM, CDR2 ANQGSEA. The CDR3 protein is CSVDSGQGDTGELFF. CDR3 coding DNA: TGCAGCGTTGATTCAGGACAGGGGGATACCGGGGAGCTGTTTTTT.